The 23 T cell receptor beta chains presented below share a single source sample, sequenced in a study of long-term antiretroviral therapy in people with HIV. Samples were assayed with immunoSEQ v3.0 at survey level. TCRdb's table, derived via immunoSEQ multiplex PCR, lists solely in-frame clones and lacks some. The table shows 20,000 to 30,000 clones, with around 83% occurring only once. Here the sequenced sample was unsorted PBMCs, taken 3 years after starting antiretroviral therapy. The receptor set was obtained from a young man with HIV.

The chain is built from TRBV5-5 and TRBJ2-5, with a weak D call TRBD2 (6 bases). The CDR3 is made up of 16 amino acids. Germline V gives CDR1 SGHKS, CDR2 YYEKEE (reference sequence). The V end was cut by 4 bases, the J end by 3 bases, with 19 bases between. The CDR3 bases are TGTGCCAGCAGCATTTTTTTATTCGGCGGGGAAGAGACCCAGTACTTC. It specifies CASSIFLFGGEETQYF.

This clone was found a few times. V gene TRBV5-7 combines with J gene TRBJ2-7, with 9 positions matching TRBD1. TRBV5-7 qualifies as an ORF whose function is uncertain. The CDR3 is made up of 13 amino acids. V gave up 3 bases and J gave up 5 bases; unmatched junction bases: 3. The CDR3 is CASSWDRAHEQYV. CDR3 DNA: TGTGCCAGCAGCTGGGACAGGGCCCACGAGCAGTACGTC.

V usage is TRBV7-8 and J usage is TRBJ1-5; 12 bases line up with TRBD1. V gave up 5 bases and J gave up 6 bases; unmatched junction bases: 11. This CDR3 comprises 17 residues. Germline V gene lookup returns CDR1 SGHVS and CDR2 FQNEAQ. CDR3 region: CASSPFMGQGASQPQHF. Here the CDR3 DNA reads TGTGCCAGCAGCCCCTTCATGGGACAGGGGGCTAGTCAGCCCCAGCATTTT.

CDR3 sequence: CASTIQGGTEAFF. As DNA, the CDR3 is TGCGCCAGCACCATACAGGGGGGGACTGAAGCTTTCTTT. The chain has TRBV10-2 and TRBJ1-1, with TRBD1 matching 8 bases. Germline loops: CDR1 WSHSY, CDR2 SAAADI. The CDR3 has 13 amino acids. V shed 7 bases, J shed 5 bases, and the junction held 6 bases outside the gene matches.

This clone was recorded only once. The V and J genes are TRBV13 and TRBJ1-2, with D perhaps matching TRBD1 (5 bases). V was shortened by 7 bases and J by 5 bases, with 14 bases between the two germline ends. The CDR3 spans 13 residues. Per the germline V gene, CDR1 is PRHDT and CDR2 is FYEKMQ (reference sequence). CDR3 amino acids: CASTRGAGYGYTF. The CDR3 coding sequence is TGTGCCAGCACGAGAGGGGCGGGATATGGCTACACCTTC.

This sequence joins TRBV10-2 and TRBJ2-4, with D uncertain. There are 12 residues in the CDR3. V was trimmed by 2 bases and J by 6 bases, leaving 5 bases between them. Germline assignment: CDR1 WSHSY and CDR2 SAAADI. CDR3 DNA: TGCGCCAGCAGTGAGAACGGAAACATTCAGTACTTC. Amino acids: CASSENGNIQYF.

The rearrangement joins TRBV6-5 to TRBJ1-1; TRBD1 is a possible D gene (5 bases). This CDR3 is 14 amino acids long. V lost 0 bases, J lost 7 bases, and 12 bases lay in between. Germline lookup yields CDR1 MNHEY and CDR2 SVGAGI. The CDR3 coding sequence is TGTGCCAGCAGTTACTCCCCAGGGAGCGGTGAAGCTTTCTTT. The encoded protein is CASSYSPGSGEAFF.

A few counts support this clone. The chain is built from TRBV27 and TRBJ2-7; D gene ambiguous. Germline V gene sequence: CDR1 MNHEY, CDR2 SMNVEV (reference sequence). The V and J ends lost 5 bases and 1 base respectively, with 9 bases between them. The CDR3 has 13 residues. The CDR3, as DNA: TGTGCCAGCAGTCCATCTCCGTCCTACGAGCAGTACGTC. Translated: CASSPSPSYEQYV.

This clone was detected once. The CDR3 nucleotides are TGTGCCAGCAGCCCTCAGGGGGTTGGCAATCAGCCCCAGCATTTT. This translates into CASSPQGVGNQPQHF. The chain couples TRBV7-8 to TRBJ1-5; 7 positions match TRBD1. The CDR3 runs to 15 residues. In germline, CDR1 is SGHVS, CDR2 FQNEAQ. With 5 bases clipped from V and 2 bases from J, the junction kept 6 bases outside the gene matches.

This chain links TRBV5-1 with TRBJ2-2; no reliable D call. Trimming removed 0 bases at V and 4 bases at J, with 7 bases between. Germline CDR1 reads SGHRS; CDR2 reads YFSETQ. This CDR3 is built from 14 residues. The CDR3: CASSLDSFTGELFF. DNA for the CDR3: TGCGCCAGCAGCTTGGATTCCTTCACCGGGGAGCTGTTTTTT.

The chain is built from TRBV5-1 and TRBJ2-5; TRBD1 agrees at 9 bases. Trimming cost V 4 bases and J 4 bases; bases outside gene matches: 8. CDR1 and CDR2 (germline): SGHRS, YFSETQ. The length of the CDR3 is 15 residues. The CDR3 bases are TGCGCCAGCAGCCCCCGCCGACAGGGGGTAGAGACCCAGTACTTC. Its protein product is CASSPRRQGVETQYF.

The chain uses TRBV12-5 and TRBJ2-3; D is possibly TRBD1 or TRBD2 (5 bases each). CDR1 is LGHNT, CDR2 FRNRAP, per germline. The CDR3 consists of 15 residues. The V and J ends lost 7 bases and 5 bases respectively, with 19 bases between them. CDR3 nucleotide sequence: TGTGCTAGTGCTCCAGGACTGGGACCTGGAGATACGCAGTATTTT. It yields the protein CASAPGLGPGDTQYF.

This rearrangement joins TRBV6-5 to TRBJ2-7; 8 bases align to TRBD1. Germline V gene sequence: CDR1 MNHEY, CDR2 SVGAGI. J was trimmed by 1 base and V by 6 bases; bases with no gene match: 5. CDR3 length: 14 amino acids. The CDR3 loop reads CASSPTGASYEQYV. The CDR3, as DNA: TGTGCCAGCAGCCCGACAGGGGCTTCCTACGAGCAGTACGTC.

The chain uses TRBV6-6 and TRBJ2-1; D perhaps matches TRBD2 (6 bases). Germline CDR1 MNHNY, CDR2 SVGAGI (reference sequence). This CDR3 comprises 14 residues. Trimming stripped 7 bases from V and 8 bases from J, with 18 bases between. CDR3 loop: CASITPGRGYEQFF. In DNA form, the CDR3 reads TGTGCCAGCATTACCCCAGGGCGGGGTTATGAGCAGTTCTTC.

CDR3 nucleotides: TGTGCCAGCAGCTTAAGACCCGGGACAGTTTATGGCTACACCTTC. This codes for CASSLRPGTVYGYTF. The rearrangement links TRBV7-3 to TRBJ1-2; TRBD1 agrees at 7 bases. The CDR3 has 15 amino acids. Trimming took 1 base from V and 5 from J; bases not matched to a gene: 7. In germline, CDR1 is SGHTA, CDR2 FQGTGA.

This sequence joins TRBV2 and TRBJ2-3, with D tentatively TRBD1 or TRBD2 (5 bases each). V lost 5 bases and J 6 bases, leaving 15 bases between the germline ends. Germline V CDR1 and CDR2: SNHLY, FYNNEI. CDR3 length equals 14 residues. This CDR3 is CASSRDLVLDTQYF. The CDR3, as DNA: TGTGCCAGCAGTCGGGACCTAGTGTTGGATACGCAGTATTTT.

J is TRBJ2-1 and V is TRBV9, with 9 bases aligning to TRBD2. From germline, CDR1 is SGDLS and CDR2 YYNGEE. This CDR3 is built from 16 residues. Trimming took 0 bases from V and 4 from J; bases not matched to a gene: 5. CDR3 residues: CASSVGGGGGYNEQFF. The CDR3, as DNA: TGTGCCAGCAGCGTAGGCGGCGGGGGGGGATACAATGAGCAGTTCTTC.

This rearrangement joins TRBV5-1 to TRBJ2-1; TRBD1 matches at 7 bases. CDR3 length: 15 residues. Germline values: CDR1 SGHRS, CDR2 YFSETQ. V lost 4 bases to trimming and J lost 0 bases; unmatched junction nucleotides: 4. CDR3 amino acids: CASSQDRSSYNEQFF. The DNA of the CDR3 is TGCGCCAGCAGCCAGGACAGGAGCTCCTACAATGAGCAGTTCTTC.

The V and J genes are TRBV11-2 and TRBJ1-1; TRBD1 is a possible D gene (6 bases). The CDR3 consists of 13 residues. Trimming stripped 6 bases from V and 7 bases from J, with 15 bases between. The germline CDR1 and CDR2 sequences are SGHAT and FQNNGV. The DNA for the CDR3 is TGTGCCAGCAGAATGACAGGCGGGGGTGAAGCTTTCTTT. Amino acid sequence: CASRMTGGGEAFF.

This chain uses TRBV13 with TRBJ2-7; 7 nucleotides agree with TRBD2. Per the germline V gene, CDR1 is PRHDT and CDR2 is FYEKMQ (reference sequence). The CDR3 loop spans 16 amino acids. Germline trimming cut 0 bases from V and 0 bases from J; bases unmatched to any gene: 5. The CDR3 coding sequence is TGTGCCAGCAGCTTAGGCCCACTAGCGCGCTCCTACGAGCAGTACGTC. This codes for CASSLGPLARSYEQYV.

This chain links TRBV6-1 with TRBJ2-5; 9 positions match TRBD1. With V trimmed by 4 bases and J by 4 bases, 4 bases remained unmatched. Germline lookup yields CDR1 MNHNS and CDR2 SASEGT. CDR3 length: 14 amino acids. The CDR3 loop is CASSGGTGRETQYF. CDR3 DNA: TGTGCCAGCAGTGGAGGGACAGGGCGAGAGACCCAGTACTTC.

The chain joins TRBV7-3 to TRBJ2-7; D is unclear. CDR1 is SGHTA and CDR2 is FQGTGA in the germline V gene. The CDR3 loop spans 17 amino acids. Trimming shortened V by 5 bases and J by 2 bases, and 22 bases separated the two germline ends. CDR3: CASSPTRTPTLPYEQYF. The CDR3 DNA sequence: TGTGCCAGCAGCCCAACTCGGACCCCCACCCTCCCCTACGAGCAGTACTTC.

This sequence joins TRBV7-8 and TRBJ2-2, with a tentative D call TRBD2 (5 bases). The CDR3 has 13 amino acids. Trimming took off 3 bases at V and 7 bases at J, with 9 bases between the two ends. Germline-derived CDR1 and CDR2 are SGHVS and FQNEAQ. The CDR3 region is CASSFLAGGELFF. Written as DNA, the CDR3 is TGTGCCAGCAGCTTCCTCGCGGGCGGGGAGCTGTTTTTT.